This T cell receptor (beta chain) was captured in a study of T cells in Graves' hyperthyroidism and ophthalmopathy. Each ophthalmopathy patient scored at least 3 on the Clinical Activity Score and at least 4 on NOSPECS grade, with duration under 3 months. RNA transcripts served as the template for amplifying TCR beta CDR3 regions. A set of HTBI primers served as the primers for a first-round RT-PCR of the TCR CDR3. TCRdb re-derived calls from the multiplex PCR reads in MiXCR, one entry per CDR3 protein. The sample shows approximately 600,000 distinct CDR3 sequences, around 21% of them seen only once. Study results and limitations: Ophthalmopathy could be told apart from stable hyperthyroidism with a 13 V-J model.

Worth noting for this clonotype: Its antigen is still unknown.

There are 19 residues in the CDR3. The germline CDR1 and CDR2 sequences are KGHDR and SFDVKD. V lost 7 bases and J lost 4; bases outside the gene matches: 14. The sample consisted of blood. The TCR originated in a man aged 25-40 years with Graves' ophthalmopathy. V gene TRBV24-1 combines with J gene TRBJ2-3; 15 bases align to TRBD2. The CDR3 protein is CATSFPGLAGGPWADTQYF. Here the CDR3 DNA reads TGTGCCACCAGCTTCCCGGGACTAGCGGGAGGTCCGTGGGCAGATACGCAGTATTTT.